These T cell receptor beta chains were read from a single sample in a study of T cells in Graves' hyperthyroidism and ophthalmopathy. TCRdb analysed the multiplex PCR reads with MiXCR anew, one entry per CDR3 protein. The sample has over 550,000 distinct CDR3 sequences, over 15% seen once; the top ten hold roughly 18%. The sequenced material came from blood. These receptors were taken from a woman between 18 and 29 years old with Graves' hyperthyroidism. CDR3s include the opening cysteine and the closing phenylalanine or tryptophan. Each record gives: V gene, J gene, CDR3 protein.

>TRBV7-2|TRBJ2-3
CASSLDGGRADTQYF
>TRBV18|TRBJ1-4
CASSPKSGSGAKLNEKLFF
>TRBV6-6|TRBJ1-4
CASSKSFEVEKLFF
>TRBV7-2|TRBJ2-7
CASSYSGGASYEQYF
>TRBV2|TRBJ1-4
CATRESTGEKLFF
>TRBV28|TRBJ2-1
CASSPSLGQGALNEQFF
>TRBV6-1|TRBJ1-2
CASSEARAVANYGYTF
>TRBV10-1|TRBJ2-5
CASSTRTSDETQYF
>TRBV5-1|TRBJ2-7
CASSFSLNSYEQYF
>TRBV20-1|TRBJ1-5
CSARQGVYQPQHF
>TRBV28|TRBJ2-4
CASTPHSGRGSKNIQYF
>TRBV6-2/TRBV6-3|TRBJ2-7
CASSNRTGSTYEQYF
>TRBV20-1|TRBJ2-5
CSAVTTRTQYF
>TRBV11-3|TRBJ2-3
CASSSNSLATQYF
>TRBV13|TRBJ1-2
CSSSRGHNYGYTF
>TRBV10-3|TRBJ2-1
CAISEWERGLSYNEQFF
>TRBV7-9|TRBJ2-3
CASSLDLESRERADTQYF
>TRBV4-1|TRBJ1-1
CASTPQGDTEAFF
>TRBV28|TRBJ2-7
CVSSLSGQGNYEQYF
>TRBV28|TRBJ2-7
CASTPPGLPYEQYF
>TRBV4-3|TRBJ1-6
CASSQSSGRLSPLHF
>TRBV5-1|TRBJ2-1
CASSLSPGAGNEQFF